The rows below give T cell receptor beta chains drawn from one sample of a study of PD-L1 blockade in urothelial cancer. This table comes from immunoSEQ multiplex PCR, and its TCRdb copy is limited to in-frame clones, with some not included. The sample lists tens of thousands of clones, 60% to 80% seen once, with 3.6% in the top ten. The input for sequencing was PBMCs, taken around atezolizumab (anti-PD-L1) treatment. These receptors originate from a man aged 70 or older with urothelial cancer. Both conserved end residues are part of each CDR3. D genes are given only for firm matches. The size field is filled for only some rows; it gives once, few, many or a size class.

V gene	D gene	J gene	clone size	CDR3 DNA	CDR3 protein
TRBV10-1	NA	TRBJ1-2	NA	TGCGCCAGCAGTGAACTGCGTACAGAGCGGATTTATGGCTACACCTTC	CASSELRTERIYGYTF
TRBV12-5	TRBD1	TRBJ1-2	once	TGTGCTAGTGGCCGGGACAGGCTTTATTACGGCTACACCTTC	CASGRDRLYYGYTF
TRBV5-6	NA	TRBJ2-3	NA	TGTGCCAGCAGCTTGTTCGGTGTTTCCACAGATACGCAGTATTTT	CASSLFGVSTDTQYF
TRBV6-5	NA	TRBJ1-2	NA	TGTGCCAGCAGTCGTAGGCAAGGGGTCCGTGGCTACACCTTC	CASSRRQGVRGYTF
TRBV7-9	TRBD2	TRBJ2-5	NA	TGTGCCAGCAGCTCCTTCGCAGCGGGAGTGGGCAGAGAGACCCAGTACTTC	CASSSFAAGVGRETQYF
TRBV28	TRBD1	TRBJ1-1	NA	TGTGCCAGCAGCCAGGACAGGGGCACTGAAGCTTTCTTT	CASSQDRGTEAFF
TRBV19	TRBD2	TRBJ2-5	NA	TGTGCCAGTAGCCGGGGGAGGGGAGAGACCCAGTACTTC	CASSRGRGETQYF
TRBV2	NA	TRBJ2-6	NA	TGTGCCAGCGGTTTCCACAGAACTGACGGCCTATCTGGGGCCAACGTCCTGACTTTC	CASGFHRTDGLSGANVLTF
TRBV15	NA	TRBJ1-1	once	TGTGCCACCCAGTCGGACATGGACACTGAAGCTTTCTTT	CATQSDMDTEAFF
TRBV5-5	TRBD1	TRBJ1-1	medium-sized	TGTGCCAGCAGCAACCCGGAGACAGGGTCCACTGAAGCTTTCTTT	CASSNPETGSTEAFF
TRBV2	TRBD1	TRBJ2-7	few	TGTGCCAGCAGGCGGACAGGGGTGTACGAGCAGTACTTC	CASRRTGVYEQYF
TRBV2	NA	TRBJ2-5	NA	TGTGCCAGCAGCCTCCAAGGGTTCGGGGAAGAGACCCAGTACTTC	CASSLQGFGEETQYF
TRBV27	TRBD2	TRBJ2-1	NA	TGTGCCAGCGCCGAGAATTGGGCTAGCGGGAAATACAATGAGCAGTTCTTC	CASAENWASGKYNEQFF
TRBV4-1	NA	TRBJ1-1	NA	TGCGCCAGCAGCTCCGGGGGGGGAAGTAGGAACACTGAAGCTTTCTTT	CASSSGGGSRNTEAFF
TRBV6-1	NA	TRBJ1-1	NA	TGTGCCAGCAACCGACAGATCAACACTGAAGCTTTCTTT	CASNRQINTEAFF
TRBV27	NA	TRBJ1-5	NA	TGTGCCAGTACCAATCTCGGTCAGCCCCAGCATTTT	CASTNLGQPQHF
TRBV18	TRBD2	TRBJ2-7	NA	TGTGCCAGCTCCCTCAGGACTAGCGATTTGTACGAGCAGTACTTC	CASSLRTSDLYEQYF
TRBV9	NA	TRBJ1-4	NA	TGTGCCAGCAGCCCAGGGGCAACTAATGAAAAACTGTTTTTT	CASSPGATNEKLFF
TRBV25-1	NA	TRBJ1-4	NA	TGTGCCACCTTAGCCCCGGCTTCAACTAATGAAAAACTGTTTTTT	CATLAPASTNEKLFF
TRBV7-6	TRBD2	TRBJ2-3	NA	TGTGCCAGCAGCCCCCTCGCGGGGGGTAGCACAGATACGCAGTATTTT	CASSPLAGGSTDTQYF
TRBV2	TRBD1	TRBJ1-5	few	TGTGCCAGCAGTGGACAGGGTTCGCATCAGCCCCAGCATTTT	CASSGQGSHQPQHF
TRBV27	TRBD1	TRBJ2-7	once	TGTGCCAGCAGTCCTAGGGGCAGGGGGCGCGGCGAGCAGTACTTC	CASSPRGRGRGEQYF
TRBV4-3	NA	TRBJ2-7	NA	TGCGCCAGCAGCCAAGCACACGGGTCTCCGGAGCAGTACTTC	CASSQAHGSPEQYF
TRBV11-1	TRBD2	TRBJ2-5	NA	TGTGCCAGCAGCACGGGACTAGCGGGAGAACAAGAGACCCAGTACTTC	CASSTGLAGEQETQYF
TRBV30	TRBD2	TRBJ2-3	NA	TGTGCCTGGAGTTTCCGGAGCGGGACGGCAGATACGCAGTATTTT	CAWSFRSGTADTQYF
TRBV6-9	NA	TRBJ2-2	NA	TGTGCCAGCAGTTATTCAGGTTGGCGGAACCTCACCGGGGAGCTGTTTTTT	CASSYSGWRNLTGELFF
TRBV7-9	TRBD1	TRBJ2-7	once	TGTGCCAGCAGCTACCGGGACAGGGAATACGAGCAGTACTTC	CASSYRDREYEQYF
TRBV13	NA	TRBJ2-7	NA	TGTGCCAGCAGCTCCTACCTCAGGGTCGGCTACGAGCAGTACTTC	CASSSYLRVGYEQYF
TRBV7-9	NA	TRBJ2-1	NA	TGTGCCAGCAGCTCGCGGGGGCACAATGAGCAGTTCTTC	CASSSRGHNEQFF
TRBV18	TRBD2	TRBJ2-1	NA	TGTGCCAGCTCACCACCGCGGACTAGCGGGAGCCTCAATGAGCAGTTCTTC	CASSPPRTSGSLNEQFF
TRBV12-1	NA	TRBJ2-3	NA	TGTGCCAGCAGCTTTGTATCGAGCGGGAAGACAGATACGCAGTATTTT	CASSFVSSGKTDTQYF
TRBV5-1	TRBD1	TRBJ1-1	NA	TGCGCCAGCAGCCCAGGACAGGGGGCGAACACTGAAGCTTTCTTT	CASSPGQGANTEAFF
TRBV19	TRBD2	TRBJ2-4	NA	TGTGCCAGTAGTATAGTAGCGGGAGGAGCCAAAAACATTCAGTACTTC	CASSIVAGGAKNIQYF
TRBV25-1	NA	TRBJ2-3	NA	TGTGCCAGCAGTACAGACAGATCGGCGCAGTATTTT	CASSTDRSAQYF
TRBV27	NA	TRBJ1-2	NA	TGTGCCAGCAGTTCCAACCCTGGACGGCGGGGCTATGGCTACACCTTC	CASSSNPGRRGYGYTF
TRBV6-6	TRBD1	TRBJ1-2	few	TGTGCCAGCATCCGGACAGGGCGTGATGGCTACACCTTC	CASIRTGRDGYTF
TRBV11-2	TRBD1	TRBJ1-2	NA	TGTGCCAGCAGCGGTTTGAGGGGGCGCAGGTATGGCTACACCTTC	CASSGLRGRRYGYTF